Shown below are 15 T cell receptor beta chains from a single sample sequenced in a study of early T cells in non-severe SARS-CoV-2 infection (dated by TCRdb to the early 2020s). The library was obtained by 5' RACE. Sequencing took place on a NextSeq 500. TCRdb took the public reads, trimmed them with fastp at Q25, ran MiXCR for clone calling and kept in-frame beta chains. Every CDR3 protein is listed once, alongside the most common genes and DNA of its rows. For this sample there are tens of thousands of distinct CDR3 sequences; 9.5% to 15% appear just once. 1.1% of the sample lies in the top ten. Sequencing was performed on whole blood. Source of these receptors: an adult who was a healthcare worker with PCR-confirmed SARS-CoV-2 infection or an uninfected control (not recorded which).

This clonotype has at least ten counts. The rearrangement uses TRBV7-2 and TRBJ1-6; D is unclear. In germline, CDR1 is SGHTA, CDR2 FQGNSA. V was clipped by 2 bases and J by 6 bases, with 8 bases between them. The CDR3 is 14 amino acids. The CDR3 nucleotides read TGTGCCAGCAGCTTACAATGGGGTAATTCACCCCTCCACTTT. Protein: CASSLQWGNSPLHF.

This chain connects TRBV4-3 to TRBJ1-6; 8 bases are a match to TRBD1. Trimming cost V 2 bases and J 10 bases; bases outside gene matches: 7. Looked up from germline, CDR1 is LGHNA and CDR2 is YSLEER. CDR3 length: 15 amino acids. This chain's CDR3 is CASSQNPGGGSPLHF. The CDR3 DNA sequence: TGCGCCAGCAGCCAAAACCCAGGGGGCGGATCACCCCTCCACTTT.

The gene calls are TRBV9 and TRBJ2-3; D is unresolved. V was clipped by 2 bases and J by 2 bases, with 12 bases between them. Germline lookup yields CDR1 SGDLS and CDR2 YYNGEE. The CDR3 totals 15 residues. CDR3: CASSVQHLNTDTQYF. In DNA form, the CDR3 reads TGTGCCAGCAGCGTTCAACATTTGAACACAGATACGCAGTATTTT.

This clonotype was counted between two and nine times. J is TRBJ2-1 and V is TRBV6-4; 7 bases line up with TRBD1. The CDR3 covers 18 residues. The V gene's germline CDR1 is MRHNA and CDR2 SNTAGT. After removal of 11 bases from V and 0 bases from J, the junction contained 19 bases not matched to a gene. CDR3 sequence: CAYLQGQADISSYNEQFF. The CDR3 coding sequence is TGTGCCTACCTTCAAGGACAGGCTGATATTAGCTCCTACAATGAGCAGTTCTTC.

This chain uses TRBV7-8 with TRBJ2-1; tentatively, D is TRBD1 (6 bases). Germline V CDR1 and CDR2: SGHVS, FQNEAQ. The CDR3 is 17 amino acids. V lost 5 bases to trimming and J lost 0 bases, with 17 bases between them. In nucleotides, the CDR3 is TGTGCCAGCAGCCTTAGGGGGAGACAGATCTCCTACAATGAGCAGTTCTTC. Protein: CASSLRGRQISYNEQFF.

CDR3 coding DNA: TGTGCCAGCAGCTTTAATCAAGCAGAGACCCAGTACTTC. It specifies CASSFNQAETQYF. The chain carries TRBV7-2 and TRBJ2-5; D is undetermined. This CDR3 spans 13 amino acids. Per the germline V gene, CDR1 is SGHTA and CDR2 is FQGNSA. The germline V and J ends were trimmed by 3 bases and 4 bases, with 9 bases remaining between them.

There are many counts of this clonotype. This chain connects TRBV21-1 to TRBJ1-1; the D call of TRBD1 is as the table states it, not checked on the DNA. TRBV21-1 is termed a pseudogene. CDR3 length equals 17 residues. CDR3 sequence: CASTRGGQGLMNTEAFF. CDR3 nucleotides: TGTGCCAGCACCCGAGGCGGACAGGGCCTTATGAACACTGAAGCTTTCTTT.

At least ten counts were recorded for this clonotype. The V call is TRBV24-1, the J call TRBJ2-1, with a possible D match to TRBD2 (5 bases). Per the germline V gene, CDR1 is KGHDR and CDR2 is SFDVKD. The ends were cut back, 2 bases at V and 1 base at J, with 11 bases in the middle. The CDR3 covers 16 residues. As DNA, the CDR3 is TGTGCCACCAGTGATTCGGTAGCGTCTTCCTACAATGAGCAGTTCTTC. The encoded protein is CATSDSVASSYNEQFF.

There are a few counts of this clonotype. CDR3 amino acids: CASSLDVRTDTQYF. For the CDR3, the DNA is TGTGCCAGCAGTTTAGACGTGCGCACAGATACGCAGTATTTT. V gene TRBV12-3 or TRBV12-4 combines with J gene TRBJ2-3, with no clear D. Trimming shortened V by 1 base and J by 1 base, and 6 bases separated the two germline ends. The CDR3 extends over 14 amino acids.

J is TRBJ2-4 and V is TRBV10-2; TRBD1 or TRBD2 may be the D gene (5 bases each). Germline V gene sequence: CDR1 WSHSY, CDR2 SAAADI. This CDR3 is 14 amino acids long. Trimming left V 6 bases short and J 8 bases short, with 17 bases between. The CDR3 loop is CASRSAGARDIQYF. The CDR3 DNA reads as TGCGCCAGCAGAAGTGCCGGGGCCCGGGACATTCAGTACTTC.

The genes are TRBV28 and TRBJ2-5, with 10 bases matching TRBD2. Germline lookup yields CDR1 MDHEN and CDR2 SYDVKM. The CDR3 covers 14 residues. After removal of 5 bases from V and 4 bases from J, the junction contained 4 bases not matched to a gene. The CDR3 bases are TGTGCCAGCAGTCATGGACTAGCGGCAGAGACCCAGTACTTC. Encoded protein: CASSHGLAAETQYF.

At least ten counts were recorded for this clonotype. The gene calls are TRBV5-6 and TRBJ1-6; 7 positions match TRBD1. This CDR3 spans 14 amino acids. Trimming at V came to 0 bases and at J to 9 bases, leaving 3 bases not matched to a gene. The germline CDR1 and CDR2 sequences are SGHDT and YYEEEE. Written as DNA, the CDR3 is TGTGCCAGCAGCTTGGAGACAGGGACTTCACCCCTCCACTTT. This encodes CASSLETGTSPLHF. Together with reference TRBV5-6 and TRBJ1-6, the CDR3 gives the full variable domain: DAGVTQSPTHLIKTRGQQVTLRCSPKSGHDTVSWYQQALGQGPQFIFQYYEEEERQRGNFPDRFSGHQFPNYSSELNVNALLLGDSALYLCASSLETGTSPLHFGNGTRLTVT.

A single count supports this clonotype. A much larger clone differs by one base, so this may be a read error. The gene calls are TRBV4-3 and TRBJ2-6, with D possibly being TRBD2 (6 bases). Looked up from germline, CDR1 is LGHNA and CDR2 is YSLEER. The CDR3 totals 16 residues. CDR3 amino acids: CTSSLGGVSGANVLTF. The CDR3 nucleotides read TGCACCAGCAGCCTCGGCGGGGTCTCTGGGGCCAACGTCCTGACTTTC.

In its sample, this clonotype was seen a few times. The chain recombines TRBV29-1 with TRBJ2-1, with D possibly matching TRBD2 (6 bases). In germline, CDR1 is SQVTM, CDR2 ANQGSEA. Trimming took off 7 bases at V and 5 bases at J, with 9 bases between the two ends. CDR3 length: 11 amino acids. The chain's CDR3 is CSAAGHNEQFF. For the CDR3, the DNA is TGCAGCGCTGCGGGGCACAATGAGCAGTTCTTC.

This clonotype appeared a few times. The V call is TRBV28, the J call TRBJ2-1; 13 nucleotides agree with TRBD2. Trimming at V came to 5 bases and at J to 0 bases, leaving 4 bases not matched to a gene. Germline V gene lookup returns CDR1 MDHEN and CDR2 SYDVKM. The CDR3 covers 17 residues. The CDR3 sequence is CASSPGLAGSSYNEQFF. CDR3 coding DNA: TGTGCCAGCAGTCCGGGACTAGCGGGAAGCTCCTACAATGAGCAGTTCTTC.